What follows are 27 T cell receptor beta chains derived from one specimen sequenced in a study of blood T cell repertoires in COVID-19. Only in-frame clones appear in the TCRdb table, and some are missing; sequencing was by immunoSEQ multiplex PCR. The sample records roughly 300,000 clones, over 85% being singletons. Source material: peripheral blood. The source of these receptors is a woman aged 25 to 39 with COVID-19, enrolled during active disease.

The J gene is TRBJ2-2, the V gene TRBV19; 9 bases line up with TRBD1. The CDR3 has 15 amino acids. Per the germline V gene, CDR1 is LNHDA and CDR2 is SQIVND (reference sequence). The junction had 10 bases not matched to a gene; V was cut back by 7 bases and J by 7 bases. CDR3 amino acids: CASTTGTGMIGELFF. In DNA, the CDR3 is TGTGCCAGTACGACTGGGACAGGGATGATCGGGGAGCTGTTTTTT. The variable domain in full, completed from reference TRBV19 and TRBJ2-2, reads DGGITQSPKYLFRKEGQNVTLSCEQNLNHDAMYWYRQDPGQGLRLIYYSQIVNDFQKGDIAEGYSVSREKKESFPLTVTSAQKNPTAFYLCASTTGTGMIGELFFGEGSRLTVL.

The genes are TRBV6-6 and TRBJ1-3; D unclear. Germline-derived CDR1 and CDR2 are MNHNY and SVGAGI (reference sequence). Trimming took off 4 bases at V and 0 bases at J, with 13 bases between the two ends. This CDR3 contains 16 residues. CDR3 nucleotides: TGTGCCAGCAGTTTTACAGCCTCCCCCTCTGGAAACACCATATATTTT. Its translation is CASSFTASPSGNTIYF.

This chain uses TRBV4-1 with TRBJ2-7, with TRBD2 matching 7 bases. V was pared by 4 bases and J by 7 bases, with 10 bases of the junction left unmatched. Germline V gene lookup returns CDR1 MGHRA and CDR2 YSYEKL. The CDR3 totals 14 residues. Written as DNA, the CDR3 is TGCGCCAGCAGCCCAGCTCTCAGCGGGGAGGAGCAGTACTTC. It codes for CASSPALSGEEQYF.

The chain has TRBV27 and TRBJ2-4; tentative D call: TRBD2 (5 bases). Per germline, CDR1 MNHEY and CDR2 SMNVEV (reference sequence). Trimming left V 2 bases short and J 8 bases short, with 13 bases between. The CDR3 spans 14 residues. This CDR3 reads CASSLGPGIDIQYF. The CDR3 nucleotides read TGTGCCAGCAGTTTAGGACCCGGGATAGACATTCAGTACTTC.

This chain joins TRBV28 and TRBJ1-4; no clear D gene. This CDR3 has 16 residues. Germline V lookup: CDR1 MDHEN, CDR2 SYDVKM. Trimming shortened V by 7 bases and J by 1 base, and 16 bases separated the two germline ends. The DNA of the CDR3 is TGTGCCAGCACCCAAGATGGGGAGGTAACTAATGAAAAACTGTTTTTT. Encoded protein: CASTQDGEVTNEKLFF.

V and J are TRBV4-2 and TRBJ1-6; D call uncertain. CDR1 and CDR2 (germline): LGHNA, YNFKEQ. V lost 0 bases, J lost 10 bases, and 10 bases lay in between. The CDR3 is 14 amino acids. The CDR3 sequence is CASSQDYSESPLHF. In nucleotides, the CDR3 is TGTGCCAGCAGCCAAGATTACAGTGAGTCACCCCTCCACTTT.

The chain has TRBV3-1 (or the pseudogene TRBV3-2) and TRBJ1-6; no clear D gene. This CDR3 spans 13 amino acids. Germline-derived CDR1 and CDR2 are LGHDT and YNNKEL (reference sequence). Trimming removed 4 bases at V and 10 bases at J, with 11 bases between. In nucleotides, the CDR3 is TGTGCCAGCAGCCCGCCGCTTCGGTCACCCCTCCACTTT. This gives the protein CASSPPLRSPLHF.

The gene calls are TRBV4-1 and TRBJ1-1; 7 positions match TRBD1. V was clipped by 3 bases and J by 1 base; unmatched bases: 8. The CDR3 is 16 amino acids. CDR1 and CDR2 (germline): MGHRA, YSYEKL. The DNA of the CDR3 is TGCGCCAGCAGCCAGGCCCACGGGACAGCGAACACTGAAGCTTTCTTT. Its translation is CASSQAHGTANTEAFF.

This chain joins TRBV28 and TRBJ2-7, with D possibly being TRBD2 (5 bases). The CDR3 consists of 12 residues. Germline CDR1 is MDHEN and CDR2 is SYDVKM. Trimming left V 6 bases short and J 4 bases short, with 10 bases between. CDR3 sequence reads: CASSLGSYEQYV. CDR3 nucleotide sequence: TGTGCCAGCAGCTTAGGGAGTTACGAGCAGTACGTC.

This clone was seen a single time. CDR3 residues: CASSQGTGVYGYTF. The CDR3 bases are TGCGCCAGCAGCCAAGGTACAGGGGTCTATGGCTACACCTTC. The J gene is TRBJ1-2, the V gene TRBV4-1; 7 bases align to TRBD1. The CDR3 is 14 residues long. The germline V gene has CDR1 MGHRA and CDR2 YSYEKL. The V and J ends lost 1 base and 4 bases, in that order; junction bases with no gene match: 3.

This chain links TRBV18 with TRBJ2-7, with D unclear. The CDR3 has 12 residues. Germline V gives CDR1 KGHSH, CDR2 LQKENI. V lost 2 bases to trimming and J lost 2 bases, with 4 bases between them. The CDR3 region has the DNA TGTGCCAGCTCACCAAGCCCCTACGAGCAGTACGTC. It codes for CASSPSPYEQYV.

The CDR3 coding sequence is TGTGCCAGCAGACCGAACCGACAGGGTTTCACAGAAGCTTTCTTT. This codes for CASRPNRQGFTEAFF. This chain uses TRBV5-4 with TRBJ1-1; 7 bases are a match to TRBD1. The CDR3 covers 15 residues. Germline CDR1 SGHNT, CDR2 YYREEE (reference sequence). V was pared by 5 bases and J by 8 bases, with 15 bases of the junction left unmatched. Supplemented by reference TRBV5-4 and TRBJ1-1, the full variable domain reads ETGVTQSPTHLIKTRGQQVTLRCSSQSGHNTVSWYQQALGQGPQFIFQYYREEENGRGNFPPRFSGLQFPNYSSELNVNALELDDSALYLCASRPNRQGFTEAFFGQGTRLTVV.

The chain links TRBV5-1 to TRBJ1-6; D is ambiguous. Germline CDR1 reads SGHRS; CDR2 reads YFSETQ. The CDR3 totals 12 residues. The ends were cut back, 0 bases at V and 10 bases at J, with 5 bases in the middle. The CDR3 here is CASSLGRSPLHF. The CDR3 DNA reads TGCGCCAGCAGCTTGGGGCGGTCACCCCTCCACTTT.

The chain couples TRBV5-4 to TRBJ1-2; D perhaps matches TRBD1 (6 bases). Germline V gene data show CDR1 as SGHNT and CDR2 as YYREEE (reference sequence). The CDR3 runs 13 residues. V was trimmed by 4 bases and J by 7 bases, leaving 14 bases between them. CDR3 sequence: CASSLRQVRGYTF. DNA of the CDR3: TGTGCCAGCAGCCTTAGACAGGTCCGTGGCTACACCTTC. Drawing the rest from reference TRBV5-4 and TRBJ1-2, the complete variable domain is ETGVTQSPTHLIKTRGQQVTLRCSSQSGHNTVSWYQQALGQGPQFIFQYYREEENGRGNFPPRFSGLQFPNYSSELNVNALELDDSALYLCASSLRQVRGYTFGSGTRLTVV.

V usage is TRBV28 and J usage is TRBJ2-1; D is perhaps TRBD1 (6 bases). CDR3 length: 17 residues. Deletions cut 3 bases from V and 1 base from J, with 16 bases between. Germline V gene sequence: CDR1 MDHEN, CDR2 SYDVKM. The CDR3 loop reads CASSFIIGTPSYNEQFF. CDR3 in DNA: TGTGCCAGCAGTTTCATTATCGGGACACCATCCTACAATGAGCAGTTCTTC.

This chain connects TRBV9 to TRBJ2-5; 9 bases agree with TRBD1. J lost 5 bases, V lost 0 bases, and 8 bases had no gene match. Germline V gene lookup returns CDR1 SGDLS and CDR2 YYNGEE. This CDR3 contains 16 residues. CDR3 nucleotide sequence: TGTGCCAGCAGCGTAGTGGGACAGGGAGGTTGGGAGACCCAGTACTTC. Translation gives CASSVVGQGGWETQYF. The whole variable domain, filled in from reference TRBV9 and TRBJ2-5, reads DSGVTQTPKHLITATGQRVTLRCSPRSGDLSVYWYQQSLDQGLQFLIQYYNGEERAKGNILERFSAQQFPDLHSELNLSSLELGDSALYFCASSVVGQGGWETQYFGPGTRLLVL.

The CDR3 DNA reads TGTGCCAGCAGTATGGTAGCGGCTTACAATGAGCAGTTCTTC. Protein: CASSMVAAYNEQFF. The chain employs TRBV6-2 or TRBV6-3 and TRBJ2-1, with D possibly being TRBD2 (6 bases). The ends were cut back, 5 bases at V and 4 bases at J, with 12 bases in the middle. Germline CDR1 and CDR2: MNHEY and SVGEGT. The CDR3 runs to 14 residues.

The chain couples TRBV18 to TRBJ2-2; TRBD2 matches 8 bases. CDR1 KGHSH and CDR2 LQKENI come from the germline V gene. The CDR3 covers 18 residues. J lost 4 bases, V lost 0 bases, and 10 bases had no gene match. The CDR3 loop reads CASSPPGIAGRGTGELFF. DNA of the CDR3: TGTGCCAGCTCACCACCGGGAATAGCGGGGCGAGGCACCGGGGAGCTGTTTTTT.

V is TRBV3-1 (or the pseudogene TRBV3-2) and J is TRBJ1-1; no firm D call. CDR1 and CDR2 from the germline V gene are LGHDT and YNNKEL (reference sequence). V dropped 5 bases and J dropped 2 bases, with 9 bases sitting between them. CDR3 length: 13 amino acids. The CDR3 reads CASSRKSNTEAFF. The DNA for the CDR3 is TGTGCCAGCAGCAGAAAGAGTAACACTGAAGCTTTCTTT.

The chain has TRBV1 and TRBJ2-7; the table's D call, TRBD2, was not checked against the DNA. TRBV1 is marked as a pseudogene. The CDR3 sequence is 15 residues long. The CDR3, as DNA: TGCACCAGCAGCCAAGGTTTAGCGGGGGATTACGAGCAGTACTTC. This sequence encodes CTSSQGLAGDYEQYF.

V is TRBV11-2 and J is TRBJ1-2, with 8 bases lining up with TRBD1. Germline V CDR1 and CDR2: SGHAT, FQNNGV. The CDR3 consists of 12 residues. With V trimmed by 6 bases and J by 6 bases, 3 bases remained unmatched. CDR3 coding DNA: TGTGCCAGCAGGGGGACAGGTCATGGCTACACCTTC. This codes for CASRGTGHGYTF.

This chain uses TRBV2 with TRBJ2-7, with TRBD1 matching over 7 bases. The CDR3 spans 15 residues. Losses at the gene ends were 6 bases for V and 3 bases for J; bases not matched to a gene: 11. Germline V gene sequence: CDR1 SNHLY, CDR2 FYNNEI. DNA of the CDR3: TGTGCCAGCAGCCCGGGACAGCAAAGGGTCTACGAGCAGTACTTC. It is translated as CASSPGQQRVYEQYF. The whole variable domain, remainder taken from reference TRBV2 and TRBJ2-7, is EPEVTQTPSHQVTQMGQEVILRCVPISNHLYFYWYRQILGQKVEFLVSFYNNEISEKSEIFDDQFSVERPDGSNFTLKIRSTKLEDSAMYFCASSPGQQRVYEQYFGPGTRLTVT.

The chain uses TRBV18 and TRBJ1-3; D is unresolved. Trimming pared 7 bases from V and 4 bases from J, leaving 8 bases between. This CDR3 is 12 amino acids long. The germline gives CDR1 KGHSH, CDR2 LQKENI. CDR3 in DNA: TGTGCCAGCTACACTAGGGGAAACACCATATATTTT. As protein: CASYTRGNTIYF.

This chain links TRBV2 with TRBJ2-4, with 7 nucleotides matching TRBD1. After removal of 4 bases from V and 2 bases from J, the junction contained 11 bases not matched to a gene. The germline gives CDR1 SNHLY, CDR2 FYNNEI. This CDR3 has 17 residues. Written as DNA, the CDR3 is TGTGCCAGCAGTGTCGGTAAAGGGGGCAAAACCAAAAACATTCAGTACTTC. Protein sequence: CASSVGKGGKTKNIQYF. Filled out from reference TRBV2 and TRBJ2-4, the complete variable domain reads EPEVTQTPSHQVTQMGQEVILRCVPISNHLYFYWYRQILGQKVEFLVSFYNNEISEKSEIFDDQFSVERPDGSNFTLKIRSTKLEDSAMYFCASSVGKGGKTKNIQYFGAGTRLSVL.

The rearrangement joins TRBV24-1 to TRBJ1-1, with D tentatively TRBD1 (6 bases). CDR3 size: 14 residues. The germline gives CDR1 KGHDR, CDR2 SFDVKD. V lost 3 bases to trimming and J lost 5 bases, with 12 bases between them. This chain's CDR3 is CATSDHRVGTEAFF. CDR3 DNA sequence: TGTGCCACCAGTGATCACAGGGTGGGGACTGAAGCTTTCTTT.

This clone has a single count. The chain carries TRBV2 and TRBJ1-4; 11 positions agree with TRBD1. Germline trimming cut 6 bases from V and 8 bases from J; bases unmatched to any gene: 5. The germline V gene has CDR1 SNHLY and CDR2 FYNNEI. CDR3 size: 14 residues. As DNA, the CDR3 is TGTGCCAGCAGACGGGACAGGGGGGACGAAAAACTGTTTTTT. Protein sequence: CASRRDRGDEKLFF.

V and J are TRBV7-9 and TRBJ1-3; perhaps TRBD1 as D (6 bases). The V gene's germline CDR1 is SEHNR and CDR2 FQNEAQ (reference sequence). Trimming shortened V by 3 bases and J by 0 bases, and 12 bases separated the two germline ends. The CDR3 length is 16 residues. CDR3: CASSLGTRPSGNTIYF. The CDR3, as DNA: TGTGCCAGCAGCTTGGGGACACGACCCTCTGGAAACACCATATATTTT.